This note documents a single T cell receptor (beta chain) sequence. This sample stems from a study of shared clonotypes between healthy human individuals. Assay used: immunoSEQ multiplex PCR; TCRdb lists only in-frame clones, some missing. Of about 2.2 million clones detected, 93% appear once; the ten largest clones hold under 2%. V lost 0 bases to trimming and J lost 2 bases; unmatched junction nucleotides: 5. CDR1 is LGHNA and CDR2 is YSLEER in the germline V gene. CDR3 length equals 17 residues. Terminally differentiated effector memory CD45RA+ cells were excluded from the naive CD8 cells, which were CD45RO-negative and positively selected for CCR7.

The chain carries TRBV4-3 and TRBJ1-4; 8 bases match TRBD1. The sequencing sample was made of naive CD8+ T cells from PBMCs. This clonotype was sampled from a man in his late teens or twenties in good health. Some clones in this sample may be carry-over from other donors' samples. The CDR3 nucleotides read TGCGCCAGCAGCCAAGACGGACAGGGAGCGACTAATGAAAAACTGTTTTTT. Translating gives CASSQDGQGATNEKLFF.